This is a list of T cell receptor beta chains from one sample in a study of shared clonotypes between healthy human individuals. This table comes from immunoSEQ multiplex PCR, and its TCRdb copy is limited to in-frame clones, with some not included. In the table there are approximately 500,000 clones, nearly 80% of which are singletons. Sequencing input: PBMCs. These receptors were obtained from a woman in her thirties or forties in good health. Some clones in this sample may be carry-over from other donors' samples. The CDR3 runs from the conserved cysteine through the conserved F or W. D genes are given only for firm matches. Where a row states a size, it is once, few, many or the class of an expanded clone; other rows omit it.

cdr3_aa	cdr3_nt	d_call	clone_size	j_call	cdr3_length	v_call
CASSYGGQREAFF	TGTGCCAGCAGTTACGGGGGACAACGAGAAGCTTTCTTT	NA	NA	TRBJ1-1	13	TRBV6-5
CASSPGQANNEQFF	TGTGCCAGCAGCCCGGGACAAGCCAACAATGAGCAGTTCTTC	NA	NA	TRBJ2-1	14	TRBV7-7
CAISESKAGRFNSPLHF	TGTGCCATCAGTGAGTCGAAGGCGGGAAGGTTTAATTCACCCCTCCACTTT	NA	NA	TRBJ1-6	17	TRBV10-3
CASSANRGTLTDTQYF	TGTGCCAGTAGTGCCAACAGGGGGACTCTCACAGATACGCAGTATTTT	TRBD1	NA	TRBJ2-3	16	TRBV19
CASSSKTGGEETQYF	TGCGCCAGCTCTTCCAAGACAGGGGGAGAGGAGACCCAGTACTTC	TRBD1	NA	TRBJ2-5	15	TRBV10-2
CASSQGQFSNQPQHF	TGTGCCAGCAGTCAAGGACAGTTTAGCAATCAGCCCCAGCATTTT	NA	NA	TRBJ1-5	15	TRBV28
CASSRRESDTEAFF	TGTGCCAGCAGCCGTAGGGAGTCGGACACTGAAGCTTTCTTT	NA	NA	TRBJ1-1	14	TRBV7-9
CASSLRSGGSSYEQYF	TGTGCCAGCAGCTTAAGGTCGGGAGGGAGCTCCTACGAGCAGTACTTC	TRBD2	NA	TRBJ2-7	16	TRBV7-2
CASSNIDGGGSNQPQHF	TGTGCCAGTAGTAACATTGATGGGGGTGGTAGCAATCAGCCCCAGCATTTT	NA	few	TRBJ1-5	17	TRBV19
CASSGDRGRGRETQYF	TGTGCTAGCAGCGGGGACAGGGGGCGAGGGCGAGAGACCCAGTACTTC	TRBD1	NA	TRBJ2-5	16	TRBV7-7
CSALQGYEQYF	TGCAGTGCTCTACAGGGTTACGAGCAGTACTTC	NA	NA	TRBJ2-7	11	TRBV20-1